These T cell receptor beta chains were read from a single sample in a study of T cells in narcolepsy. TCRdb's copy holds only in-frame clones and misses some; the assay was immunoSEQ multiplex PCR. The sample lists 30,000 to 40,000 clones; roughly 86% were seen once. What was sequenced was memory (CD45RA-) CD4+ T cells from blood. Receptor source: a human donor in good health. The CDR3 runs from the conserved cysteine through the conserved F or W. The D gene is left open where the match is weak. A clone size is listed for some rows: how often the clone was seen (once, few, many), or a class if it is expanded.

>TRBJ1-2|14|NA|TRBV30|TRBD1
TGTGCCTGGAGTGCCGGGACAGGGTTCTATGGCTACACCTTC
CAWSAGTGFYGYTF
>TRBJ1-1|15|NA|TRBV27|TRBD1
TGTGCCAGCTGGGATCGATCAGGGGGTAACACTGAAGCTTTCTTT
CASWDRSGGNTEAFF
>TRBJ2-5|12|NA|TRBV2|NA
TGTGCCAGCAAAGTCAACCAAGAGACCCAGTACTTC
CASKVNQETQYF
>TRBJ1-1|14|few|TRBV7-8|NA
TGTGCCAGCAGCCCGGGACACCAGAACACTGAAGCTTTCTTT
CASSPGHQNTEAFF
>TRBJ2-1|15|NA|TRBV30|TRBD2
TGTGCCCTAACTACCCCGAGCGGGAGGGCCAATGAGCAGTTCTTC
CALTTPSGRANEQFF
>TRBJ1-3|16|NA|TRBV7-2|TRBD1
TGTGCCAGCAGCTTTTTACAGGGGAGCTCTGGAAACACCATATATTTT
CASSFLQGSSGNTIYF
>TRBJ2-7|14|NA|TRBV7-6|TRBD1
TGTGCCAGCAGTTCCGGGACAGGCGCGTCCGAGCAGTACTTC
CASSSGTGASEQYF
>TRBJ2-3|13|NA|TRBV7-3|NA
TGTGCCAGCAGCGCGACCATCACAGATACGCAGTATTTT
CASSATITDTQYF
>TRBJ2-1|13|NA|TRBV5-4|TRBD2
TGTGCCAGCATGAGCGGGAGGGGGAATGAGCAGTTCTTC
CASMSGRGNEQFF
>TRBJ2-7|15|NA|TRBV10-1|TRBD2
TGCGCCAGCAGTGAGCAGAGCGGGGGGACCTACGAGCAGTACTTC
CASSEQSGGTYEQYF
>TRBJ1-1|13|NA|TRBV7-3|TRBD1
TGTGCCAGCGGACAGGGATGGGGCACTGAAGCTTTCTTT
CASGQGWGTEAFF
>TRBJ2-5|13|NA|TRBV4-2|NA
TGTGCCAGCAGCCAAGGGGTGTGGGAGACCCAGTACTTC
CASSQGVWETQYF
>TRBJ1-2|16|NA|TRBV28|NA
TGTGCCAGCAGTTTGCTGGGGGGACGGGAGTTCTATGGCTACACCTTC
CASSLLGGREFYGYTF
>TRBJ1-1|14|NA|TRBV30|NA
TGTGCCTGGAGTGTGGAAGGGGCGAACACTGAAGCTTTCTTT
CAWSVEGANTEAFF
>TRBJ2-7|14|NA|TRBV2|TRBD1
TGTGCCAGCAGCCAACAGGGGATTGGTGGCGAGCAGTACTTC
CASSQQGIGGEQYF
>TRBJ1-1|19|NA|TRBV4-1|TRBD1
TGCGCCAGCAGCCGCCCCGTGGGACAGGGGGTAACGTTTGGGACTGAAGCTTTCTTT
CASSRPVGQGVTFGTEAFF
>TRBJ2-1|15|NA|TRBV5-4|TRBD2
TGTGCCAGCAGCTTGGAAGTAGCGGGCATCAATGAGCAGTTCTTC
CASSLEVAGINEQFF
>TRBJ1-3|14|few|TRBV5-4|TRBD1
TGTGCCAGCAGCGGGACAGGGTCTGGAAACACCATATATTTT
CASSGTGSGNTIYF
>TRBJ1-3|14|NA|TRBV6-1|TRBD1
TGTGCCAGCAGTGCGGGGACAGGGGGAAACACCATATATTTT
CASSAGTGGNTIYF
>TRBJ2-7|13|NA|TRBV30|NA
TGTGCCTGGACGTCAGGGGCTGTCTACGAGCAGTACTTC
CAWTSGAVYEQYF
>TRBJ1-6|17|NA|TRBV6-1|NA
TGTGCCAGCAGTGAATGGTCGAACTCGAGGGATAATTCACCCCTCCACTTT
CASSEWSNSRDNSPLHF
>TRBJ1-6|13|NA|TRBV6-1|NA
TGTGCCAGCAGGAGGGACATTAATTCACCCCTCCACTTT
CASRRDINSPLHF
>TRBJ2-2|13|NA|TRBV5-4|NA
TGTGCCAGCAGCGCGGAAGATTCCGGGGAGCTGTTTTTT
CASSAEDSGELFF
>TRBJ1-4|16|NA|TRBV5-6|NA
TGTGCCAGCAGCTTGGGGGGCCCCGCGGCTAATGAAAAACTGTTTTTT
CASSLGGPAANEKLFF
>TRBJ1-2|12|NA|TRBV19|NA
TGTGCCAGTAGAGACAGGAACTATGGCTACACCTTC
CASRDRNYGYTF
>TRBJ2-5|14|once|TRBV25-1|NA
TGTGCCAGCAGTGAATTCGGACCCGAGGGGACCCAGTACTTC
CASSEFGPEGTQYF
>TRBJ2-1|16|NA|TRBV30|NA
TGTGCCTGGATCCCGGGGATGGGTGCGAGGTACAATGAGCAGTTCTTC
CAWIPGMGARYNEQFF
>TRBJ2-3|17|NA|TRBV5-8|NA
TGTGCCAGCAGCTTCGGGTTGGTCAGGTTCGACACAGATACGCAGTATTTT
CASSFGLVRFDTDTQYF
>TRBJ1-5|11|NA|TRBV21-1|NA
TGTGCCATTCGAGGGGATCAGCCCCAGCATTTT
CAIRGDQPQHF
>TRBJ2-5|14|once|TRBV27|NA
TGTGCCAGCAGTTTTGGCGGTCCCTGGGAGACCCAGTACTTC
CASSFGGPWETQYF
>TRBJ1-2|15|NA|TRBV25-1|NA
TGTGCCAGCAGTGAATACGGGGGACGGGCCTATGGCTACACCTTC
CASSEYGGRAYGYTF
>TRBJ2-7|15|NA|TRBV9|NA
TGTGCCAGCAGCGTCGACGGAGCGGGTTCCTACGAGCAGTACTTC
CASSVDGAGSYEQYF
>TRBJ2-5|15|once|TRBV4-2|NA
TGTGCCAGCAGCCAAGACGGCGGCCGACAAGAGACCCAGTACTTC
CASSQDGGRQETQYF